Below are 27 T cell receptor beta chains sequenced from a single sample in a study of control samples from healthy donors and cancer patients. Assay used: immunoSEQ multiplex PCR; TCRdb lists only in-frame clones, some missing. The sample consists of approximately 160,000 clones, roughly 92% of them appearing once. The specimen was blood. The receptors derive from a woman aged 18-35 years in good health.

The chain carries TRBV5-4 and TRBJ2-7; weak D call: TRBD1 (5 bases). Germline V lookup: CDR1 SGHNT, CDR2 YYREEE (reference sequence). V was shortened by 2 bases and J by 0 bases, with 12 bases between the two germline ends. This CDR3 is built from 15 residues. The CDR3 DNA reads TGTGCCAGCAGCTTAGGGTCAAGGGGCTCCTACGAGCAGTACTTC. Protein: CASSLGSRGSYEQYF.

As DNA, the CDR3 is TGTGCCAGTAGTATTCTGGGCCAGGGGACGGGCGAGCAGTACTTC. This sequence encodes CASSILGQGTGEQYF. The chain employs TRBV19 and TRBJ2-7; possibly TRBD1 for D (6 bases). The germline V gene has CDR1 LNHDA and CDR2 SQIVND (reference sequence). The CDR3 extends over 15 amino acids. Trimming shortened V by 3 bases and J by 6 bases, and 18 bases separated the two germline ends.

The chain combines TRBV19 with TRBJ2-3; 9 bases agree with TRBD1. Germline lookup yields CDR1 LNHDA and CDR2 SQIVND (reference sequence). The V segment lost 4 bases and the J segment 2 bases; nucleotides outside the gene matches: 4. The CDR3 covers 15 residues. As DNA, the CDR3 is TGTGCCAGTAGTACTGGACAGGGGATCACAGATACGCAGTATTTT. Its protein product is CASSTGQGITDTQYF. Variable domain in full (rest from reference TRBV19 and TRBJ2-3): DGGITQSPKYLFRKEGQNVTLSCEQNLNHDAMYWYRQDPGQGLRLIYYSQIVNDFQKGDIAEGYSVSREKKESFPLTVTSAQKNPTAFYLCASSTGQGITDTQYFGPGTRLTVL.

This chain connects TRBV5-1 to TRBJ1-5; weak D call: TRBD1 (5 bases). The germline V gene encodes CDR1 SGHRS and CDR2 YFSETQ. V was pared by 0 bases and J by 2 bases, with 6 bases between. This CDR3 spans 14 amino acids. CDR3 amino acids: CASSLGGGNQPQHF. For the CDR3, the DNA is TGCGCCAGCAGCTTGGGGGGGGGCAATCAGCCCCAGCATTTT.

The V gene is TRBV27, the J gene TRBJ1-5; no firm D call. The germline gives CDR1 MNHEY, CDR2 SMNVEV (reference sequence). CDR3 size: 15 residues. V dropped 6 bases and J dropped 4 bases, with 16 bases sitting between them. The CDR3 protein is CASSKSLDPNQPQHF. CDR3 nucleotides: TGTGCCAGCAGCAAGAGTTTGGACCCTAATCAGCCCCAGCATTTT.

Concerning this clone itself: One end of the junction fails to match germline, which may point to a read error. The V and J genes are TRBV6-5 and TRBJ1-5; D remains ambiguous. The CDR3 covers 14 residues. Germline values: CDR1 MNHEY, CDR2 SVGAGI. This CDR3 is CASSQIYSHQPQHF. For the CDR3, the DNA is TGTGCCAGCAGTCAGATATATAGCCATCAGCCCCAGCATTTT.

This sequence joins TRBV18 and TRBJ2-6, with D perhaps TRBD2 (5 bases). Trimming removed 3 bases from V and 0 bases from J, with 6 bases in between. The CDR3 has 15 residues. The germline V gene encodes CDR1 KGHSH and CDR2 LQKENI. The CDR3 here is CASSPRGSGANVLTF. The CDR3 DNA sequence: TGTGCCAGCTCACCCCGGGGCTCTGGGGCCAACGTCCTGACTTTC.

This chain joins TRBV6-5 and TRBJ1-2; D perhaps matches TRBD1 (5 bases). CDR1 is MNHEY, CDR2 SVGAGI, per germline. The CDR3 sequence is 15 residues long. V lost 7 bases and J lost 8, with 23 bases in between. The CDR3 here is CASTIGQSSRGGYTF. The CDR3 DNA sequence: TGTGCCAGCACCATAGGACAAAGCTCAAGAGGGGGCTACACCTTC.

This chain links TRBV18 with TRBJ2-3; 9 bases are a match to TRBD1. CDR3 size: 14 residues. The V gene end was trimmed by 4 bases and the J gene end by 5 bases; junction bases not matched to a gene: 4. Germline assignment: CDR1 KGHSH and CDR2 LQKENI. This CDR3 reads CASSQTGGGDTQYF. The CDR3 DNA reads as TGTGCCAGCTCACAGACAGGGGGAGGAGATACGCAGTATTTT.

The chain is built from TRBV2 and TRBJ1-1, with 7 positions matching TRBD1. V lost 6 bases, J lost 6 bases, and 7 bases stayed unmatched. The CDR3 is 13 amino acids. Looked up from germline, CDR1 is SNHLY and CDR2 is FYNNEI. In DNA, the CDR3 is TGTGCCAGCAGAGGTCACAGGGGCGCTGAAGCTTTCTTT. Translated, it gives CASRGHRGAEAFF.

The V call is TRBV6-5, the J call TRBJ2-4; TRBD2 might be the D (6 bases). TRBJ2-5 matches the DNA end more closely, so the J call is doubtful. Per germline, CDR1 MNHEY and CDR2 SVGAGI. The CDR3 runs 12 residues. The CDR3 loop reads CASSYRDSTQYF. The CDR3 DNA sequence: TGTGCCAGCAGTTACAGGGACTCGACCCAGTACTTC.

The rearrangement links TRBV5-1 to TRBJ1-4; 7 bases fit TRBD1. The V gene end was trimmed by 5 bases and the J gene end by 6 bases; junction bases not matched to a gene: 10. CDR3 size: 15 residues. Germline values: CDR1 SGHRS, CDR2 YFSETQ. CDR3 residues: CASSFDRDRDEKLFF. CDR3 sequence (DNA): TGCGCCAGCAGTTTCGACCGGGACAGAGATGAAAAACTGTTTTTT.

CDR3 DNA: TGTGCCAGCAGTTACGGGGGACTAGCTGGCGAGCAGTACTTC. Residues: CASSYGGLAGEQYF. The chain links TRBV6-5 to TRBJ2-7, with TRBD2 identical over 9 bases. V trimming: 2 bases; J trimming: 6 bases; junction bases outside the gene matches: 5. The length of the CDR3 is 14 residues. The germline gives CDR1 MNHEY, CDR2 SVGAGI.

This clone was seen a single time. The chain is built from TRBV29-1 and TRBJ2-5; 7 bases align to TRBD2. Germline V lookup: CDR1 SQVTM, CDR2 ANQGSEA. The V gene end was trimmed by 2 bases and the J gene end by 2 bases; junction bases not matched to a gene: 5. This CDR3 comprises 14 residues. The DNA for the CDR3 is TGCAGCGTTGAAACCCGGACTAGGCAAGAGACCCAGTACTTC. This codes for CSVETRTRQETQYF. The full variable domain, rest sourced from reference TRBV29-1 and TRBJ2-5, is SAVISQKPSRDICQRGTSLTIQCQVDSQVTMMFWYRQQPGQSLTLIATANQGSEATYESGFVIDKFPISRPNLTFSTLTVSNMSPEDSSIYLCSVETRTRQETQYFGPGTRLLVL.

Only one count was recorded for this clone. This sequence joins TRBV4-2 and TRBJ1-1; 7 bases agree with TRBD1. The germline gives CDR1 LGHNA, CDR2 YNFKEQ. After removal of 1 base from V and 0 bases from J, the junction contained 8 bases not matched to a gene. The CDR3 sequence is 17 residues long. The CDR3 loop is CASSQGGTGAMNTEAFF. DNA for the CDR3: TGTGCCAGCAGCCAAGGAGGAACAGGGGCCATGAACACTGAAGCTTTCTTT.

The chain employs TRBV27 and TRBJ2-5; TRBD1 or TRBD2 may be the D gene (6 bases each). This CDR3 has 15 amino acids. Trimming took off 6 bases at V and 4 bases at J, with 18 bases between the two ends. The V gene's germline CDR1 is MNHEY and CDR2 SMNVEV (reference sequence). This chain's CDR3 is CASSSATEGGETQYF. The CDR3 DNA reads TGTGCCAGCAGCTCGGCCACCGAGGGGGGAGAGACCCAGTACTTC.

The J gene is TRBJ2-4, the V gene TRBV21-1; no DNA check was done on the table's D call, TRBD1. TRBV21-1 is assigned pseudogene status. This CDR3 comprises 17 residues. The CDR3 DNA reads TGTGCCAGCAGCAAAGCAGACGACAGCCTAGCCAAAAACATTCAGTACTTC. Encoded protein: CASSKADDSLAKNIQYF.

For this clone: Other DNA sequences within the sample encode an identical CDR3. The chain joins TRBV2 to TRBJ2-5; the D gene is possibly TRBD1 (6 bases). The CDR3 length is 13 residues. CDR1 and CDR2 (germline): SNHLY, FYNNEI. The V end was cut by 1 base, the J end by 4 bases, with 7 bases between. The CDR3 sequence is CASSEVRGETQYF. CDR3 nucleotides: TGTGCCAGCAGTGAAGTCAGGGGAGAGACCCAGTACTTC.

In DNA form, the CDR3 reads TGTGCCAGCAGTCCCCTCGGGACAGGGGGCGCCTTGGGGGAAAAACTGTTTTTT. This gives the protein CASSPLGTGGALGEKLFF. The chain has TRBV25-1 and TRBJ1-4; 12 nucleotides agree with TRBD1. Germline values: CDR1 MGHDK, CDR2 SYGVNS. Germline trimming cut 5 bases from V and 8 bases from J; bases unmatched to any gene: 15. The CDR3 spans 18 residues.

This clone was seen once. V and J are TRBV10-3 and TRBJ2-7, with D perhaps TRBD1 or TRBD2 (6 bases each). Germline CDR1 ENHRY, CDR2 SYGVKD. With 5 bases removed from V and 6 bases from J, the gap between germline ends came to 11 bases. CDR3 size: 12 residues. The CDR3 DNA sequence: TGTGCCATCAGTCCTCGGGGGCCCGAGCAGTACTTC. It specifies CAISPRGPEQYF.

The V gene is TRBV5-1, the J gene TRBJ2-5, with D hard to call. Trimming left V 2 bases short and J 1 base short, with 6 bases between. The CDR3 runs to 13 residues. CDR1 is SGHRS, CDR2 YFSETQ, per germline. This chain's CDR3 is CASSFQSQETQYF. CDR3 bases: TGCGCCAGCAGCTTTCAGAGCCAAGAGACCCAGTACTTC. The full variable domain, with the rest looked up from reference TRBV5-1 and TRBJ2-5, is KAGVTQTPRYLIKTRGQQVTLSCSPISGHRSVSWYQQTPGQGLQFLFEYFSETQRNKGNFPGRFSGRQFSNSRSEMNVSTLELGDSALYLCASSFQSQETQYFGPGTRLLVL.

This chain uses TRBV2 with TRBJ2-2; tentative D call: TRBD1 (7 bases). The CDR3 is made up of 14 amino acids. CDR1 is SNHLY, CDR2 FYNNEI, per germline. V was cut by 6 bases and J by 6 bases, with 14 bases left in between. The CDR3 DNA is TGTGCCAGCAGAGGGTCCAGGGGGGCCGGGGAGCTGTTTTTT. Translated: CASRGSRGAGELFF.

The rearrangement links TRBV6-5 to TRBJ2-2, with 9 positions matching TRBD1. The CDR3 loop spans 14 amino acids. CDR1 MNHEY and CDR2 SVGAGI come from the germline V gene. The V gene end was trimmed by 7 bases and the J gene end by 8 bases; junction bases not matched to a gene: 8. CDR3: CASKWTGETGELFF. In nucleotides, the CDR3 is TGTGCCAGCAAGTGGACAGGGGAAACGGGGGAGCTGTTTTTT.

V gene TRBV7-2 combines with J gene TRBJ2-7, with D possibly matching TRBD2 (5 bases). The CDR3 length is 14 residues. V was cut by 3 bases and J by 3 bases, with 12 bases left in between. Per the germline V gene, CDR1 is SGHTA and CDR2 is FQGNSA. CDR3 in amino acids: CASSLSGGRYEQYF. Here the CDR3 DNA reads TGTGCCAGCAGCTTGAGCGGCGGGCGCTACGAGCAGTACTTC.

This chain links TRBV28 with TRBJ1-5, with D unresolved. Germline loops: CDR1 MDHEN, CDR2 SYDVKM. The CDR3 is 11 amino acids. Trimming removed 7 bases from V and 6 bases from J, with 7 bases in between. The CDR3 DNA sequence: TGTGCCAGCATGACTGGTCAGCCCCAGCATTTT. Amino acid sequence: CASMTGQPQHF.

The V call is TRBV5-1, the J call TRBJ1-1, with D tentatively TRBD1 (6 bases). This CDR3 region has 13 residues. From germline, CDR1 is SGHRS and CDR2 YFSETQ. V was shortened by 4 bases and J by 2 bases, with 9 bases between the two germline ends. The CDR3 loop reads CASSRTVNTEAFF. The DNA of the CDR3 is TGCGCCAGCAGCCGGACAGTAAACACTGAAGCTTTCTTT. The full variable domain, in which reference TRBV5-1 and TRBJ1-1 provide the parts outside the CDR3, is KAGVTQTPRYLIKTRGQQVTLSCSPISGHRSVSWYQQTPGQGLQFLFEYFSETQRNKGNFPGRFSGRQFSNSRSEMNVSTLELGDSALYLCASSRTVNTEAFFGQGTRLTVV.

V usage is TRBV5-1 and J usage is TRBJ2-5; a weak D match, TRBD2 (6 bases). In germline, CDR1 is SGHRS, CDR2 YFSETQ. The CDR3 has 13 residues. V was trimmed by 4 bases and J by 5 bases, leaving 12 bases between them. CDR3 bases: TGCGCCAGCAGCCCGGGAGTAACGGAGACCCAGTACTTC. Amino acid sequence: CASSPGVTETQYF.